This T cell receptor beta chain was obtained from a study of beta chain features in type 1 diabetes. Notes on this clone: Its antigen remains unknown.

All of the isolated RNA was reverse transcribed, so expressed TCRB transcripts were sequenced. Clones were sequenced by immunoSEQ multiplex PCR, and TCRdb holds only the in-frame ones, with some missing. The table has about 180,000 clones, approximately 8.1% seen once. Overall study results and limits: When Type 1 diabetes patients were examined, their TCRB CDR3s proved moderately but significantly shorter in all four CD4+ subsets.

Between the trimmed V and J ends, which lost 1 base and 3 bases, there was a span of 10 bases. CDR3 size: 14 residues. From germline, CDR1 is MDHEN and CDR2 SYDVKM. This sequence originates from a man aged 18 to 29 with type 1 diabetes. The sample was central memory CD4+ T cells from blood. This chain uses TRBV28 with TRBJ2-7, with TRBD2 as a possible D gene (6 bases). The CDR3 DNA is TGTGCCAGCAGTTTATTCGGGAGAGGCTACGAGCAGTACTTC. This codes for CASSLFGRGYEQYF.